This TCR beta chain was observed in a study of blood T cells in healthy people across ages. Overall study findings and caveats: PBMCs left unsorted prevented a conclusive naive versus antigen-experienced comparison.

As concerns this clonotype: Its target is not known.

The CDR3 has 16 amino acids. The V end was cut by 8 bases, the J end by 0 bases, with 14 bases between. The use of a sample-barcoded 5' primer and a J-beta primer mix characterized a second PCR of roughly 6 to 12 cycles. TCRdb re-derived calls from the 5' RACE reads in MiXCR, one entry per CDR3 protein. The table lists 1.2 million to 1.5 million distinct CDR3 sequences, around 42% of them singletons, with roughly 7.7% in the top ten. The J gene is TRBJ2-6, the V gene TRBV12-3 or TRBV12-4; TRBD2 is a possible D gene (6 bases). The source is a woman aged 18-30 years in good health. The sequencing sample was made of blood. This CDR3 is CASSRERYSGANVLTF. CDR3 nucleotides: TGTGCCAGCTCCCGGGAGAGGTACTCTGGGGCCAACGTCCTGACTTTC.